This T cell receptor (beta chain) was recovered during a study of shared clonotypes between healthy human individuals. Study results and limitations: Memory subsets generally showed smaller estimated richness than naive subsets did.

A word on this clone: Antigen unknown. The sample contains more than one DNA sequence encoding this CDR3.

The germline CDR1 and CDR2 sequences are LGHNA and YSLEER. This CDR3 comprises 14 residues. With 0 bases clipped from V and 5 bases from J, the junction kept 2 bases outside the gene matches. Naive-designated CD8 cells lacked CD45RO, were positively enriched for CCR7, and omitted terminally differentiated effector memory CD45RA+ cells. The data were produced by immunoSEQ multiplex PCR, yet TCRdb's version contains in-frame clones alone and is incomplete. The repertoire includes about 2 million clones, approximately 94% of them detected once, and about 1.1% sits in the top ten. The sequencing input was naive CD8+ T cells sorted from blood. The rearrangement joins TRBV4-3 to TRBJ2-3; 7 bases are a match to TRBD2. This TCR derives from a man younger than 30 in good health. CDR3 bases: TGCGCCAGCAGCCAAGATCCGGGGGGAGATACGCAGTATTTT. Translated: CASSQDPGGDTQYF.